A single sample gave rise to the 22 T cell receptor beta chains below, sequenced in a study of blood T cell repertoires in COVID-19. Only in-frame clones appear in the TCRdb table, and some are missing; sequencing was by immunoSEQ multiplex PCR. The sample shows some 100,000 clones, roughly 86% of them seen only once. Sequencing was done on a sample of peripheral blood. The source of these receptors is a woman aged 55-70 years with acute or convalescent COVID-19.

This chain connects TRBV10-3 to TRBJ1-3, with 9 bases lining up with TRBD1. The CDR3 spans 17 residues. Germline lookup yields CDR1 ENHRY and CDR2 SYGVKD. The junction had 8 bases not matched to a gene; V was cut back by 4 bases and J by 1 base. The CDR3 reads CAISGLTGTGSGNTIYF. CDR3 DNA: TGTGCCATCAGTGGCTTGACCGGGACAGGGTCTGGAAACACCATATATTTT.

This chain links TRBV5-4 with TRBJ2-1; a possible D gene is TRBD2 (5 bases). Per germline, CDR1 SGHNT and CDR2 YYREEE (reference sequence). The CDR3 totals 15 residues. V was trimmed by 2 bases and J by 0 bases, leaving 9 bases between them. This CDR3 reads CASSLAVSSYNEQFF. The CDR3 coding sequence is TGTGCCAGCAGCTTAGCGGTCAGCTCCTACAATGAGCAGTTCTTC.

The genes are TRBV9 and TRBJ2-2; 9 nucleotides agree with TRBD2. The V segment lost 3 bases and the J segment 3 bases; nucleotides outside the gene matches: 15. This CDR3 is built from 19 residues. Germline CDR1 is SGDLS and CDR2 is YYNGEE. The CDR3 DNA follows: TGTGCCAGCAGCGCCAGACTAGCGGAGAGGAATACGGACACCGGGGAGCTGTTTTTT. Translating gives CASSARLAERNTDTGELFF.

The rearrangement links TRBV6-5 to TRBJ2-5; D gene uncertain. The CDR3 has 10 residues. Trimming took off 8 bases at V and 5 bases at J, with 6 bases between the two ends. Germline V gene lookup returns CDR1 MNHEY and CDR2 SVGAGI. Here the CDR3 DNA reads TGTGCCAGCCTCGGGGAGACCCAGTACTTC. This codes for CASLGETQYF.

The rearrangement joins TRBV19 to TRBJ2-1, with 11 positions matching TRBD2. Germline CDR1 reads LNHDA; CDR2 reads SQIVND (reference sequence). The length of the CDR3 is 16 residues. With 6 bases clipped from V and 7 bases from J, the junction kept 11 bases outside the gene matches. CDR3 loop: CASSSSWIAGGNEQFF. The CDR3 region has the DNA TGTGCCAGTAGCTCGTCGTGGATAGCGGGAGGGAATGAGCAGTTCTTC.

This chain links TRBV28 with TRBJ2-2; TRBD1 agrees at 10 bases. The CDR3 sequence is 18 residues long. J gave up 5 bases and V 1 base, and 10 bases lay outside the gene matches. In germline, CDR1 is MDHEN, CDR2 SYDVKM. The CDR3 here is CASSLFGTGVSMTGELFF. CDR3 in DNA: TGTGCCAGCAGTTTATTTGGGACAGGGGTTTCAATGACCGGGGAGCTGTTTTTT.

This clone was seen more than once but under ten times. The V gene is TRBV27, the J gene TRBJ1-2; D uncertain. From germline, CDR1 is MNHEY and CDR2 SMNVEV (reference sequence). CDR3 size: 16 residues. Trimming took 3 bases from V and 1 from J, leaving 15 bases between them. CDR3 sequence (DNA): TGTGCCAGCAGTTTGAGCGGTGCGGCGGGTAACTATGGCTACACCTTC. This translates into CASSLSGAAGNYGYTF.

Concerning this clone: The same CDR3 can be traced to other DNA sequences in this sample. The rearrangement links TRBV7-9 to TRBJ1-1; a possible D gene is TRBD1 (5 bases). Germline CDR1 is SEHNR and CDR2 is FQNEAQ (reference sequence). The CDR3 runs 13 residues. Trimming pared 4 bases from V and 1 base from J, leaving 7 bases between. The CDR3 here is CASSSDRNTEAFF. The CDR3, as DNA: TGTGCCAGCAGCTCCGACAGGAACACTGAAGCTTTCTTT.

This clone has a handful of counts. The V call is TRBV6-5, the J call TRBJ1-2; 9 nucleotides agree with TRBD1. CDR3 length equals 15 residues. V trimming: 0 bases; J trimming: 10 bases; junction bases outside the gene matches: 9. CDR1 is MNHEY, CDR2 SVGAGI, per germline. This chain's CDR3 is CASSYSGGQGLYYTF. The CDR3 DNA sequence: TGTGCCAGCAGTTACTCAGGGGGACAGGGCCTGTACTACACCTTC.

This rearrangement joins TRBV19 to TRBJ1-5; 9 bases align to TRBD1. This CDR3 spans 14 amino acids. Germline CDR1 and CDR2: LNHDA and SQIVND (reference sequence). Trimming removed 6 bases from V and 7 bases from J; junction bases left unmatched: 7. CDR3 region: CASRDRGGWQPQHF. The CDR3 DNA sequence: TGTGCCAGTAGAGACAGGGGGGGATGGCAGCCCCAGCATTTT.

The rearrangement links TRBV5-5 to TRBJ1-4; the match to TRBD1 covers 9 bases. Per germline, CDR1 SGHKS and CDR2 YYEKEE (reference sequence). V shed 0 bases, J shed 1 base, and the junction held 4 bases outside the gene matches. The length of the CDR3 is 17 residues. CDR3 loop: CASSLGQGGRTNEKLFF. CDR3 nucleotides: TGTGCCAGCAGCTTGGGACAGGGGGGGAGAACTAATGAAAAACTGTTTTTT. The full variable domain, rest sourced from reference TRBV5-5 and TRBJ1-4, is DAGVTQSPTHLIKTRGQQVTLRCSPISGHKSVSWYQQVLGQGPQFIFQYYEKEERGRGNFPDRFSARQFPNYSSELNVNALLLGDSALYLCASSLGQGGRTNEKLFFGSGTQLSVL.

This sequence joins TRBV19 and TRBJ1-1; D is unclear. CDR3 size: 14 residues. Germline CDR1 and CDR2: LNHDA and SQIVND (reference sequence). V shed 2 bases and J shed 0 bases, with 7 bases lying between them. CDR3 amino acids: CASSISVMNTEAFF. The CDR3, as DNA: TGTGCCAGTAGTATATCAGTTATGAACACTGAAGCTTTCTTT.

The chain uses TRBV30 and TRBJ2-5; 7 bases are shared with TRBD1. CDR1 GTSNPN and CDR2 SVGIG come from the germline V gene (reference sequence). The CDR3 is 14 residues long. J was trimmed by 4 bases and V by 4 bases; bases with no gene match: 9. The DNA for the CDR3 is TGTGCCTGGACAGTACAGGGGTGGATAGAGACCCAGTACTTC. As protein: CAWTVQGWIETQYF.

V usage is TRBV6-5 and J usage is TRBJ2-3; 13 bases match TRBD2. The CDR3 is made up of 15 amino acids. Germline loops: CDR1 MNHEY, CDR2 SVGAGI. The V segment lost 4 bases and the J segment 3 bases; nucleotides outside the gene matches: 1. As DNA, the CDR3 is TGTGCCAGCAGTTCGGGACTAGCGGGAACAGATACGCAGTATTTT. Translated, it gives CASSSGLAGTDTQYF.

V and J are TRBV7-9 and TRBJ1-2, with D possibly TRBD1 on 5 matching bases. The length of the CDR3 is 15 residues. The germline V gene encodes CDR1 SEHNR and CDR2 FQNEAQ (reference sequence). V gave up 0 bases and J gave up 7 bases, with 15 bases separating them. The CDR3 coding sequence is TGTGCCAGCAGCTTAGCGCTGGGGGGTGGCTTTGGCTACACCTTC. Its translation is CASSLALGGGFGYTF.

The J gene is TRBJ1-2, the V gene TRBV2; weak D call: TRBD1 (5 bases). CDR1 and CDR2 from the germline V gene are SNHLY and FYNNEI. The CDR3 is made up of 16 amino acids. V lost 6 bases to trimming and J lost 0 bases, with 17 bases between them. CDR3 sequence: CASSARGLNSNYGYTF. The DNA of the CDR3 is TGTGCCAGCAGCGCAAGGGGTCTAAACTCTAACTATGGCTACACCTTC.

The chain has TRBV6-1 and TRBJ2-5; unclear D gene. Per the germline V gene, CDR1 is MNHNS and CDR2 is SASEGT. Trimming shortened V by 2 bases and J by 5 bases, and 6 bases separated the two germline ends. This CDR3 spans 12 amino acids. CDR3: CASSERLETQYF. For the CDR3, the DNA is TGTGCCAGCAGTGAAAGACTGGAGACCCAGTACTTC.

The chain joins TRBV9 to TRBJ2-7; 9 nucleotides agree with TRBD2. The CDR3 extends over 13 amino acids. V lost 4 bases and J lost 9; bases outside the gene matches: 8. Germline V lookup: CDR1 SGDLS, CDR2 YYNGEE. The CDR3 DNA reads TGTGCCAGCAGCCCAGGGGGTAGCGGGAGGCAGTACTTC. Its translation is CASSPGGSGRQYF.

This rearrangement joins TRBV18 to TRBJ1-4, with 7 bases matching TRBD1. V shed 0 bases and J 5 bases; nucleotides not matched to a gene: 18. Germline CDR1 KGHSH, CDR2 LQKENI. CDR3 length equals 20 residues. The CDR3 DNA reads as TGTGCCAGCTCACCACCGAAAAGAGGGGGCGAGGACCTGGGGAATGAAAAACTGTTTTTT. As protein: CASSPPKRGGEDLGNEKLFF.

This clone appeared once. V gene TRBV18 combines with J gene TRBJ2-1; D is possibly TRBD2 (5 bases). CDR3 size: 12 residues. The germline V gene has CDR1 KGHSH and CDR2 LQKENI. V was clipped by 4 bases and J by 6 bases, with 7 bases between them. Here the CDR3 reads CASSLEGNEQFF. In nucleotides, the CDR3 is TGTGCCAGCTCACTCGAGGGCAATGAGCAGTTCTTC.

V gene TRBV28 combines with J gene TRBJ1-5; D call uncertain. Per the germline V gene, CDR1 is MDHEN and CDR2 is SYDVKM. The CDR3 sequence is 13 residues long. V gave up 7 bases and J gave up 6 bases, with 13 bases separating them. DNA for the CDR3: TGTGCCAGCACCATAGGAGATATTCAGCCCCAGCATTTT. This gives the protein CASTIGDIQPQHF.

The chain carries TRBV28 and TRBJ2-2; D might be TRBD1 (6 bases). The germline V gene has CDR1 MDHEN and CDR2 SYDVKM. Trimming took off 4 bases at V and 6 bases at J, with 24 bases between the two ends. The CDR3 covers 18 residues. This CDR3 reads CASSSPPGTMFGAGELFF. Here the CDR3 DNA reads TGTGCCAGCAGTTCACCGCCCGGGACAATGTTTGGTGCCGGGGAGCTGTTTTTT. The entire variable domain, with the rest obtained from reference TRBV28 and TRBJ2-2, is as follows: DVKVTQSSRYLVKRTGEKVFLECVQDMDHENMFWYRQDPGLGLRLIYFSYDVKMKEKGDIPEGYSVSREKKERFSLILESASTNQTSMYLCASSSPPGTMFGAGELFFGEGSRLTVL.